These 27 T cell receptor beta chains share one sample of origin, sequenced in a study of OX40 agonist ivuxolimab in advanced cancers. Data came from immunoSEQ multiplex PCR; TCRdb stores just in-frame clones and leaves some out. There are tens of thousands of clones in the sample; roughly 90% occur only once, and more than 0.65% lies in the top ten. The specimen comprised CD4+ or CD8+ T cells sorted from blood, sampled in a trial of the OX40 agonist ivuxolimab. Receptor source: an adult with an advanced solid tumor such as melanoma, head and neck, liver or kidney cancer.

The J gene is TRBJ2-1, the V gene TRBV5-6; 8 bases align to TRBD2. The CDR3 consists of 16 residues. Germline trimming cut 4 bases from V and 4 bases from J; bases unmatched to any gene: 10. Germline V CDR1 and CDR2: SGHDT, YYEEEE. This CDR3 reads CASSPDSGDYYNEQFF. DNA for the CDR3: TGTGCCAGCAGCCCCGATAGCGGGGATTATTACAATGAGCAGTTCTTC.

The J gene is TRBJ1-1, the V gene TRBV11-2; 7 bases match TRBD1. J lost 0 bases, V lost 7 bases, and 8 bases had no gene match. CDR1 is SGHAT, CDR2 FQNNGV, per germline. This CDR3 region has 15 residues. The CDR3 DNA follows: TGTGCCAGCAACTCTCAGGGGGGGATGAACACTGAAGCTTTCTTT. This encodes CASNSQGGMNTEAFF.

This CDR3 is CASSYYGSPQYF. The CDR3, as DNA: TGTGCCAGCAGTTACTATGGGTCGCCCCAGTACTTC. The chain joins TRBV6-5 to TRBJ2-5; no clear D gene. There are 12 residues in the CDR3. V shed 1 base and J shed 9 bases, with 9 bases lying between them. Germline CDR1 is MNHEY and CDR2 is SVGAGI.

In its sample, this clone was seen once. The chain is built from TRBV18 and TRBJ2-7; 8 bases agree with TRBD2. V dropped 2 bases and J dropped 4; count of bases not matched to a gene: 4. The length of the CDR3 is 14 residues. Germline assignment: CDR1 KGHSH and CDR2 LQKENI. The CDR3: CASSPDGREYEQYF. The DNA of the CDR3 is TGTGCCAGCTCACCAGACGGGAGGGAATACGAGCAGTACTTC.

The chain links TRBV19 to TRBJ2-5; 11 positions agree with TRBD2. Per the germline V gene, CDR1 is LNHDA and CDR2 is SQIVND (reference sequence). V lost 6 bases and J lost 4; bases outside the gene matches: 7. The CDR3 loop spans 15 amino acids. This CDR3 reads CASRISGRALETQYF. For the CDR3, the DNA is TGTGCCAGTAGAATTAGCGGGAGGGCCCTAGAGACCCAGTACTTC.

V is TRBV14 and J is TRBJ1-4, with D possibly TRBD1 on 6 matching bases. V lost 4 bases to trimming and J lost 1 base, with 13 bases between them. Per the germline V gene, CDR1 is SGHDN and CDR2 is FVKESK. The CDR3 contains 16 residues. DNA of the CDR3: TGTGCCAGCAGCCGCCTAGGGGGAATAACTAATGAAAAACTGTTTTTT. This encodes CASSRLGGITNEKLFF. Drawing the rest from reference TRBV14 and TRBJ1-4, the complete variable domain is EAGVTQFPSHSVIEKGQTVTLRCDPISGHDNLYWYRRVMGKEIKFLLHFVKESKQDESGMPNNRFLAERTGGTYSTLKVQPAELEDSGVYFCASSRLGGITNEKLFFGSGTQLSVL.

In DNA, the CDR3 is TGTGCGATAAAGGGGGGAGGGCCTTGGGCCTACGAGCAGTACTTC. Amino acids: CAIKGGGPWAYEQYF. V gene TRBV6-1 combines with J gene TRBJ2-7, with D perhaps matching TRBD2 (7 bases). CDR3 size: 15 residues. Germline CDR1 MNHNS, CDR2 SASEGT.

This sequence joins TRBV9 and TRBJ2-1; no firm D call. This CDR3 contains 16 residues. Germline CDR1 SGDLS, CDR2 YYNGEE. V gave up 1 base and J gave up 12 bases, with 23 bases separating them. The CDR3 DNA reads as TGTGCCAGCAGCGTAAGTCTCCCAACCCTGGACCGCGGGCAGTTCTTC. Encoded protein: CASSVSLPTLDRGQFF.

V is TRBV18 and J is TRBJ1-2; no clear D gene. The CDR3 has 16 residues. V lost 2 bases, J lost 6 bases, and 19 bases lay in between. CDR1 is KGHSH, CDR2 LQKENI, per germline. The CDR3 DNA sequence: TGTGCCAGCTCACCAAATATGGCCTCCCCTCGGGATGGCTACACCTTC. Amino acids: CASSPNMASPRDGYTF.

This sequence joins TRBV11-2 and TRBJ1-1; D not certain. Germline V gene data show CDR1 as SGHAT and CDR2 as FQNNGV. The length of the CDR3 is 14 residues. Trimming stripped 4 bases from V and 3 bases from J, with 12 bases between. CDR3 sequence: CASSYYRVHTEAFF. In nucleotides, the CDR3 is TGTGCCAGCAGCTATTATAGGGTACACACTGAAGCTTTCTTT.

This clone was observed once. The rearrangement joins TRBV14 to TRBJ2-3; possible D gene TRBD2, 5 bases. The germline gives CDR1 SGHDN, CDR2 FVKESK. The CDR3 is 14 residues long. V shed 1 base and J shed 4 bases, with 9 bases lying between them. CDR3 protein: CASSQGTWPDTQYF. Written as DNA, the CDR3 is TGTGCCAGCAGCCAAGGGACTTGGCCAGATACGCAGTATTTT.

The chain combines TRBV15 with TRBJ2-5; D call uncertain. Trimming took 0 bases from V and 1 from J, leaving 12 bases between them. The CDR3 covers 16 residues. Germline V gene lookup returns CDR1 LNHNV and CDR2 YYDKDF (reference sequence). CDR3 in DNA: TGTGCCACCAGCAGAGATCAATTTGGTGGCCAAGAGACCCAGTACTTC. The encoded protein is CATSRDQFGGQETQYF.

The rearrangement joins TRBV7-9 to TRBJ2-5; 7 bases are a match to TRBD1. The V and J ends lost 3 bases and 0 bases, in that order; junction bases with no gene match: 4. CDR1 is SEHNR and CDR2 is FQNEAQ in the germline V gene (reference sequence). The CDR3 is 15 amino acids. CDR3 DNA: TGTGCCAGCAGCTTCGGGACAGCGAACCAAGAGACCCAGTACTTC. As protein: CASSFGTANQETQYF.

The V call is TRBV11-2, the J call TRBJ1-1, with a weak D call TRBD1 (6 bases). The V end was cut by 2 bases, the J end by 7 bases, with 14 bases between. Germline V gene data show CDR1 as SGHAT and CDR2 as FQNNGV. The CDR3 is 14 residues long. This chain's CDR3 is CASSLLYRDYEAFF. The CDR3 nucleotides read TGTGCCAGCAGCTTATTATACAGGGATTATGAAGCTTTCTTT.

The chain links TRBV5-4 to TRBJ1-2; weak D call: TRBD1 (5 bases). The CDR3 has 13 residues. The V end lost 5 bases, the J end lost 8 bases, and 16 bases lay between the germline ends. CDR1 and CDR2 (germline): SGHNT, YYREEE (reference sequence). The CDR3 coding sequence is TGTGCCAGCAGTTCCGTCCAGGGTGGCGGCTACACCTTC. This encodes CASSSVQGGGYTF. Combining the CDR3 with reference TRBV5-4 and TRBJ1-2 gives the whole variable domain ETGVTQSPTHLIKTRGQQVTLRCSSQSGHNTVSWYQQALGQGPQFIFQYYREEENGRGNFPPRFSGLQFPNYSSELNVNALELDDSALYLCASSSVQGGGYTFGSGTRLTVV.

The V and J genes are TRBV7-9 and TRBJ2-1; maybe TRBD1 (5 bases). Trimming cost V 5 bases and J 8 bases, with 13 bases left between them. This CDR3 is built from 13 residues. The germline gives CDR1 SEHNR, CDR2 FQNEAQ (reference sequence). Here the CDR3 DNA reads TGTGCCAGCAGCCTCGGACAATACGATGAGCAGTTCTTC. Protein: CASSLGQYDEQFF.

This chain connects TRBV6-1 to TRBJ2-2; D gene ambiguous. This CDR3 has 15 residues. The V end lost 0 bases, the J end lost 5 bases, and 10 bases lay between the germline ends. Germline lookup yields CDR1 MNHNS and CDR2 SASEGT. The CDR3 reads CASSEAPLTTGELFF. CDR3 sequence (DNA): TGTGCCAGCAGTGAAGCCCCCTTAACAACCGGGGAGCTGTTTTTT.

This chain's CDR3 is CASTITFPESYTF. CDR3 nucleotide sequence: TGTGCCAGCACCATTACCTTCCCTGAGAGCTACACCTTC. The gene calls are TRBV7-2 and TRBJ1-2; no clear D gene. V was pared by 7 bases and J by 9 bases, with 18 bases between. The CDR3 runs 13 residues. Germline lookup yields CDR1 SGHTA and CDR2 FQGNSA. The whole variable domain, remainder taken from reference TRBV7-2 and TRBJ1-2, is GAGVSQSPSNKVTEKGKDVELRCDPISGHTALYWYRQSLGQGLEFLIYFQGNSAPDKSGLPSDRFSAERTGGSVSTLTIQRTQQEDSAVYLCASTITFPESYTFGSGTRLTVV.

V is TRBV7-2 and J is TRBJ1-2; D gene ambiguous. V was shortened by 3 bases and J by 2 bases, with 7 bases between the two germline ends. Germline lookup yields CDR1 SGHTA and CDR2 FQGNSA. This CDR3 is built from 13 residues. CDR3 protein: CASSFPPNYGYTF. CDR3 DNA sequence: TGTGCCAGCAGCTTTCCACCAAACTATGGCTACACCTTC.

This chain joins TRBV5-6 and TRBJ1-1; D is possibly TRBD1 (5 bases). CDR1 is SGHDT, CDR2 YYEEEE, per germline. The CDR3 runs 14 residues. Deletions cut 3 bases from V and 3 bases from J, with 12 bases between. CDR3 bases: TGTGCCAGCAGCTGGGGCAGGGAGCACACTGAAGCTTTCTTT. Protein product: CASSWGREHTEAFF.

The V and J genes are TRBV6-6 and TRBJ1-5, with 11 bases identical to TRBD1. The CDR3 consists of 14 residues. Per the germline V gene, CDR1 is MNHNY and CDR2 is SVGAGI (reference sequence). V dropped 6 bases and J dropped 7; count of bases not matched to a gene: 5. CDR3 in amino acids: CASSGQGAGQPQHF. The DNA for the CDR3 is TGTGCCAGCAGCGGACAGGGGGCGGGGCAGCCCCAGCATTTT.

In DNA form, the CDR3 reads TGTGCCAGCAGCTTTTGGAACACCGGGGAGCTGTTTTTT. Encoded protein: CASSFWNTGELFF. This chain connects TRBV5-4 to TRBJ2-2, with unresolved D. V was cut by 2 bases and J by 1 base, with 3 bases left in between. This CDR3 region has 13 residues. CDR1 and CDR2 from the germline V gene are SGHNT and YYREEE (reference sequence).

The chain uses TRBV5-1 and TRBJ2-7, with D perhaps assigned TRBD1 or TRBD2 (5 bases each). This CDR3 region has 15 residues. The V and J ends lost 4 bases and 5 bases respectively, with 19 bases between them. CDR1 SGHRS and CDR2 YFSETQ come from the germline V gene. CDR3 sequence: CASSLGTSGLNEQYF. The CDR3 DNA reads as TGCGCCAGCAGCCTAGGGACCTCTGGGCTAAACGAGCAGTACTTC.

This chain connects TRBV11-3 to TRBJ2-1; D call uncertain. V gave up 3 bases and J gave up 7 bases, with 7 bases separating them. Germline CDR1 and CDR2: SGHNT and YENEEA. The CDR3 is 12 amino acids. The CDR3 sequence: CASSFGRNEQFF. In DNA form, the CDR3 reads TGTGCCAGCAGCTTCGGGCGAAATGAGCAGTTCTTC.

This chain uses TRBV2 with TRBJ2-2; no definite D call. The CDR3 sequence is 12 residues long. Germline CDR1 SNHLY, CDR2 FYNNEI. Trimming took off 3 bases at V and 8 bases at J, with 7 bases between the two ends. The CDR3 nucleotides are TGTGCCAGCAGTGAGTGGTTGGGGGAGCTGTTTTTT. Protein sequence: CASSEWLGELFF. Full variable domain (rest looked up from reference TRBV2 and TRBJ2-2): EPEVTQTPSHQVTQMGQEVILRCVPISNHLYFYWYRQILGQKVEFLVSFYNNEISEKSEIFDDQFSVERPDGSNFTLKIRSTKLEDSAMYFCASSEWLGELFFGEGSRLTVL.

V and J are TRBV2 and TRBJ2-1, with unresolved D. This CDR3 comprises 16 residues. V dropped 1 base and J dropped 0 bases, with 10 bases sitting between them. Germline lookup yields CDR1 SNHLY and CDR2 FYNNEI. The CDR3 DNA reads TGTGCCAGCAGTGAAGTCGGGCTGAGCTCCTACAATGAGCAGTTCTTC. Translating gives CASSEVGLSSYNEQFF.

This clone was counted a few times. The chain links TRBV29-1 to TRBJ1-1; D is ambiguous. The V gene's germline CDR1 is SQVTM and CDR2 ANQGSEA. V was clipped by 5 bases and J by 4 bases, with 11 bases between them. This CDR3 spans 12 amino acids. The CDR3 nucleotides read TGCAGCGTTACCCCCCGAAGCACTGAAGCTTTCTTT. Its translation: CSVTPRSTEAFF. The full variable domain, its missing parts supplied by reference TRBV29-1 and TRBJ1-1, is SAVISQKPSRDICQRGTSLTIQCQVDSQVTMMFWYRQQPGQSLTLIATANQGSEATYESGFVIDKFPISRPNLTFSTLTVSNMSPEDSSIYLCSVTPRSTEAFFGQGTRLTVV.